This T cell receptor (beta chain) is from a study of blood T cell repertoires in COVID-19 (dated by TCRdb to 2020 to 2022). As for the study more broadly: The collaborator samples originated in the United States, Italy and Spain and spanned the acute and convalescent phases of COVID-19. The material from the prospective study consisted of cDNA or gDNA derived from T cells, B-cell-depleted T cells, or PBMCs. Subjects who had been exposed to COVID-19, were actively infected with it, or had recovered from it provided the deeply sampled blood TCRbeta repertoires that made up the dataset. The repertoires were released in a freely available public database meant as a resource for research on the immune response to SARS-CoV-2. Samples were obtained from the ongoing ImmuneRACE study (first 160 participants) and from 1,254 subjects provided by 6 global collaborators. Nearly every sample came with metadata listing a de-identified subject ID, COVID-19 status, age in years and sex. Where HLA class I and class II types were available, the types were taken from metadata supplied by the sample provider, not from assay-based typing. Here is what the overall study found, with its caveats: How much clinical and demographic metadata was included differed by source and by participant, and the metadata was provided uncurated.

For this clone: Its specific antigen is unknown. No much larger clonotype is one base removed from it; base qualities were not supplied.

Each collaborating institution followed its own protocols to collect whole blood in K2EDTA tubes. For TCRbeta analysis, collaborator samples were shipped as frozen whole blood, as isolated PBMCs, or as DNA extracted from either sample type. As encoded in the germline V gene, CDR1 is KGHSH while CDR2 is LQKENI. Trimming removed 2 bases from V and 11 bases from J; the gene matches leave 13 bases unexplained. From cysteine to phenylalanine, the CDR3 is 17 amino acids long. The read is trimmed to its CDR3 DNA, 51 bases read in frame from base 1. TCRbeta CDR3 regions were amplified from genomic DNA using the immunoSEQ Assay, a bias-controlled multiplex PCR. In the source study's methods: The number of nucleated cells in each sample was estimated by amplification of reference gene primers within the assay. To quantify the absolute abundance of each unique TCRbeta CDR3 rearrangement, sequence reads were collapsed and filtered. For each sample, productive Simpson clonality was calculated as the square root of Simpson's diversity index across productive rearrangements. Held by TCRdb, this immuneACCESS table contains in-frame sequences only and omits some clones. Under half of the omission traces to an unresolved V gene where checked; the cause of the rest is unknown. V and J calls and clone size are copied from that table; D and trimming were computed from the DNA. The sample yields about 320,000 clones; about four fifths were counted once. The ten largest account for about 1.2% of the sample.

The clonotype originates from a woman aged 45-65 years with acute or convalescent COVID-19. The chain is assembled from TRBV18 and TRBJ1-4, with 11 bases in between that match TRBD1. The sequenced sample consisted of peripheral blood. The CDR3 amino acid sequence is: CASSPFAPGQGGEKLFF. The nucleotides are TGTGCCAGCTCACCATTTGCCCCGGGACAGGGGGGTGAGAAACTGTTTTTT.